The 24 T cell receptor beta chains below all came from one sample that was sequenced in a study of blood T cells in healthy people across ages. A second PCR of roughly 6 to 12 cycles used a sample-barcoded 5' primer and a J-beta primer mix. From the 5' RACE reads, TCRdb called clonotypes with MiXCR, one entry per CDR3 protein. This sample carries more than 450,000 distinct CDR3 sequences, over 25% of them seen once, and the ten largest clones take over 3.5%. The sample was also linked to a second study, of T cells of mothers and their children.

The specimen was blood. These receptors were collected from a boy between 2 and 10 years old in good health.

The sample holds a few counts of this clonotype. The chain is built from TRBV29-1 and TRBJ1-4; D ambiguous. CDR3 length: 14 amino acids. Per germline, CDR1 SQVTM and CDR2 ANQGSEA. Trimming cost V 2 bases and J 0 bases, with 7 bases left between them. The CDR3 region is CSVEFGTTNEKLFF. Written as DNA, the CDR3 is TGCAGCGTTGAATTTGGGACAACTAATGAAAAACTGTTTTTT.

The chain couples TRBV7-2 to TRBJ2-5; 10 bases are a match to TRBD2. Trimming cost V 7 bases and J 2 bases; bases outside gene matches: 7. Germline CDR1 reads SGHTA; CDR2 reads FQGNSA. There are 15 residues in the CDR3. The DNA for the CDR3 is TGTGCCAGCATTCAGGAACTAGCGGGGCAAGAGACCCAGTACTTC. Translation: CASIQELAGQETQYF.

In this sample, this clonotype turned up a few times. The chain has TRBV24-1 and TRBJ1-5; D not certain. CDR1 KGHDR and CDR2 SFDVKD come from the germline V gene. Trimming took off 7 bases at V and 8 bases at J, with 17 bases between the two ends. The CDR3 is made up of 14 amino acids. The CDR3 DNA is TGTGCCACCAGATACGACGGCGTCCCTAAGCCCCAGCATTTT. Its protein is CATRYDGVPKPQHF.

In this sample, this clonotype turned up a few times. The genes are TRBV28 and TRBJ2-3; tentatively, D is TRBD1 (6 bases). CDR1 and CDR2 (germline): MDHEN, SYDVKM. Trimming pared 7 bases from V and 5 bases from J, leaving 16 bases between. The CDR3 runs to 14 residues. The CDR3 loop reads CASTRGLFGDTQYF. The CDR3 DNA reads TGTGCCAGCACCAGGGGTTTATTTGGAGATACGCAGTATTTT.

The chain couples TRBV7-9 to TRBJ2-5; D gene unclear. The V end was cut by 1 base, the J end by 1 base, with 10 bases between. CDR1 SEHNR and CDR2 FQNEAQ come from the germline V gene (reference sequence). This CDR3 contains 15 residues. CDR3 in amino acids: CASSLVDGAQETQYF. Written as DNA, the CDR3 is TGTGCCAGCAGCTTAGTTGATGGAGCCCAAGAGACCCAGTACTTC.

This clonotype was observed a handful of times. V gene TRBV5-4 combines with J gene TRBJ2-5, with D maybe TRBD2 (5 bases). The CDR3 covers 15 residues. V was pared by 3 bases and J by 0 bases, with 12 bases between. Per germline, CDR1 SGHNT and CDR2 YYREEE (reference sequence). The CDR3 sequence: CASSSKTKYQETQYF. CDR3 nucleotide sequence: TGTGCCAGCAGCTCCAAGACTAAATACCAAGAGACCCAGTACTTC.

There are a few counts of this clonotype. The rearrangement links TRBV11-2 to TRBJ1-2, with 9 bases fitting TRBD1. This CDR3 has 14 residues. Germline CDR1 SGHAT, CDR2 FQNNGV. Trimming at V came to 5 bases and at J to 2 bases, leaving 3 bases not matched to a gene. CDR3 sequence (DNA): TGTGCCAGCAGCAGAGGGACAGGGAACTATGGCTACACCTTC. This codes for CASSRGTGNYGYTF.

The DNA of the CDR3 is TGTGCCAGCAGTTTGGGGACTAGCGAACACAATGAGCAGTTCTTC. It yields the protein CASSLGTSEHNEQFF. The chain employs TRBV12-3 or TRBV12-4 and TRBJ2-5; 10 nucleotides line up with TRBD2. The last part of the DNA fits TRBJ2-1 better; the J call may be wrong. The CDR3 has 15 residues.

This chain uses TRBV29-1 with TRBJ1-1; D remains unclear. Per the germline V gene, CDR1 is SQVTM and CDR2 is ANQGSEA. The CDR3 has 11 amino acids. V was pared by 8 bases and J by 1 base, with 8 bases between. The CDR3 region is CSSRENTEAFF. CDR3 sequence (DNA): TGCAGCTCGAGGGAGAACACTGAAGCTTTCTTT. The variable domain in full, completed from reference TRBV29-1 and TRBJ1-1, reads SAVISQKPSRDICQRGTSLTIQCQVDSQVTMMFWYRQQPGQSLTLIATANQGSEATYESGFVIDKFPISRPNLTFSTLTVSNMSPEDSSIYLCSSRENTEAFFGQGTRLTVV.

The rearrangement uses TRBV3-1 and TRBJ1-2; D is unclear. Germline V CDR1 and CDR2: LGHDT, YNNKEL (reference sequence). Trimming left V 1 base short and J 4 bases short, with 10 bases between. CDR3 length: 14 residues. CDR3 sequence (DNA): TGTGCCAGCAGCCAAGTCGGCGGGCTCTATGGCTACACCTTC. This codes for CASSQVGGLYGYTF.

The chain employs TRBV28 and TRBJ2-7; TRBD1 aligns across 12 bases. The J call may be incorrect, as the DNA end agrees better with TRBJ2-1. Germline CDR1 MDHEN, CDR2 SYDVKM. The CDR3 is 15 residues long. CDR3 in amino acids: CASLKGQGAFYEQFF. The DNA for the CDR3 is TGTGCCAGCCTGAAGGGACAGGGGGCTTTTTACGAGCAGTTCTTC.

V and J are TRBV18 and TRBJ1-3; D perhaps matches TRBD1 (5 bases). V was shortened by 1 base and J by 2 bases, with 12 bases between the two germline ends. The CDR3 totals 16 residues. Germline V lookup: CDR1 KGHSH, CDR2 LQKENI. This chain's CDR3 is CASSPQGRRTGNTIYF. In DNA, the CDR3 is TGTGCCAGCTCACCACAGGGGCGGAGAACTGGAAACACCATATATTTT.

The chain couples TRBV30 to TRBJ1-4; possibly TRBD1 for D (5 bases). V was pared by 3 bases and J by 3 bases, with 14 bases between. Germline V gives CDR1 GTSNPN, CDR2 SVGIG (reference sequence). CDR3 size: 15 residues. Here the CDR3 reads CAWRSQGLANEKLFF. The CDR3, as DNA: TGTGCCTGGAGGTCGCAGGGATTAGCTAATGAAAAACTGTTTTTT.

This clonotype was counted a few times. The V gene is TRBV6-8, the J gene TRBJ2-1; 11 positions match TRBD2. There are 16 residues in the CDR3. Germline assignment: CDR1 MNHGY and CDR2 SAAAGT. V dropped 3 bases and J dropped 2; count of bases not matched to a gene: 3. The CDR3 DNA is TGTGCCAGCAGTTATTTACTAGCGGGAGCCTACAATGAGCAGTTCTTC. Translated: CASSYLLAGAYNEQFF.

This clonotype was seen only a few times. The gene calls are TRBV27 and TRBJ2-1, with TRBD2 matching 7 bases. Losses at the gene ends were 3 bases for V and 3 bases for J; bases not matched to a gene: 5. The CDR3 has 15 amino acids. The germline gives CDR1 MNHEY, CDR2 SMNVEV (reference sequence). The CDR3 DNA sequence: TGTGCCAGCAGTTTTGGAGCGGGACTCTACAATGAGCAGTTCTTC. Encoded protein: CASSFGAGLYNEQFF.

J is TRBJ2-7 and V is TRBV5-1; D may be TRBD2 (5 bases). V was shortened by 2 bases and J by 6 bases, with 15 bases between the two germline ends. The CDR3 totals 14 residues. Germline CDR1 reads SGHRS; CDR2 reads YFSETQ. The CDR3 DNA follows: TGCGCCAGCAGCTTCAACGTGCCGGGGAGCGAGCAGTACTTC. It translates to CASSFNVPGSEQYF.

This sequence joins TRBV20-1 and TRBJ2-7; the match to TRBD2 covers 8 bases. The CDR3 is 16 amino acids. Germline V gene data show CDR1 as DFQATT and CDR2 as SNEGSKA (reference sequence). J gave up 5 bases and V 0 bases, and 12 bases lay outside the gene matches. The CDR3 reads CSARERGGPGLHEQYF. Here the CDR3 DNA reads TGCAGTGCTAGAGAACGGGGGGGGCCGGGTCTTCACGAGCAGTACTTC.

The V and J genes are TRBV6-1 and TRBJ2-1, with TRBD1 identical over 11 bases. The J call could be wrong; TRBJ2-5 is a better fit for the DNA end. This CDR3 region has 14 residues. Germline V gives CDR1 MNHNS, CDR2 SASEGT. The CDR3 sequence: CASTGTGGTKTQYF. The CDR3, as DNA: TGTGCCAGCACCGGGACAGGGGGTACGAAGACCCAGTACTTC.

The chain recombines TRBV21-1 with TRBJ1-4. TRBV21-1 is classified as a pseudogene. This CDR3 comprises 16 residues. The CDR3 DNA reads as TGTGCCAGCAGCATGGAGGACGACCCTTATTACGAAAAACTGTTTTTT. It yields the protein CASSMEDDPYYEKLFF.

This clonotype turned up a few times. The chain recombines TRBV7-6 with TRBJ1-4, with 8 bases aligning to TRBD1. V lost 4 bases and J lost 8; bases outside the gene matches: 6. The CDR3 length is 14 residues. Germline-derived CDR1 and CDR2 are SGHVS and FNYEAQ. The CDR3 coding sequence is TGTGCCAGCAGCTCAGGGGGCGAACGGGAAAAACTGTTTTTT. This encodes CASSSGGEREKLFF.

The chain couples TRBV13 to TRBJ1-1; D is unclear. The CDR3 has 15 amino acids. Deletions cut 5 bases from V and 1 base from J, with 14 bases between. The germline gives CDR1 PRHDT, CDR2 FYEKMQ (reference sequence). The CDR3 nucleotides are TGTGCCAGCAGCCCCCTTAGGGAGGCGAACACTGAAGCTTTCTTT. It codes for CASSPLREANTEAFF. The variable domain in full, with the rest retrieved from reference TRBV13 and TRBJ1-1, is AAGVIQSPRHLIKEKRETATLKCYPIPRHDTVYWYQQGPGQDPQFLISFYEKMQSDKGSIPDRFSAQQFSDYHSELNMSSLELGDSALYFCASSPLREANTEAFFGQGTRLTVV.

The rearrangement joins TRBV7-8 to TRBJ2-1, with 9 bases fitting TRBD2. The DNA end lines up better with TRBJ2-5; the J call may be wrong. Germline V CDR1 and CDR2: SGHVS, FQNEAQ. The CDR3 is 16 residues long. As DNA, the CDR3 is TGTGCCAGCAGCTTAGCATCGGGACTAGCAAAGGAGACCCAGTACTTC. It encodes CASSLASGLAKETQYF.

In this sample, this clonotype turned up many times. This chain uses TRBV20-1 with TRBJ1-1, with D possibly TRBD1 on 5 matching bases. V was trimmed by 0 bases and J by 10 bases, leaving 18 bases between them. The CDR3 totals 14 residues. The germline V gene has CDR1 DFQATT and CDR2 SNEGSKA (reference sequence). The CDR3 reads CSARDEGDSDGAFF. The CDR3 DNA reads as TGCAGTGCTAGAGATGAAGGGGACTCTGATGGAGCTTTCTTT.

This clonotype was recorded at least ten times. The CDR3: CASSWTGGGEQYF. CDR3 coding DNA: TGTGCCAGCAGTTGGACAGGGGGCGGCGAGCAGTACTTC. The V gene is TRBV12-3 or TRBV12-4, the J gene TRBJ2-7, with 11 bases fitting TRBD1. Losses at the gene ends were 4 bases for V and 6 bases for J; bases not matched to a gene: 2. The CDR3 is 13 amino acids.